This TCR beta chain was sequenced for a study of cytomegalovirus exposure and HLA in healthy donors (TCRdb year 2017). Study-level background: In an earlier analysis of under 750 of the donors, under 300 Gb of sequence data and some 120 million unique TCR beta sequences from 150 million to 200 million T cells were reported. The genetic ancestry cluster associated with self-reported Caucasian donors included 81% of the roughly 400 genotyped donors. Both class I and class II loci were covered by HLA typing, at four-digit resolution. The study profiled the T cell repertoires of 500 to 800 subjects by immunosequencing and related them to cytomegalovirus serostatus. Among some 410 genotyped donors of the cohort, an average of 235,054 unique TCR beta nucleotide sequences were sequenced per donor, around 20% of them non-productive. The number of typed donors differed by locus: about 620-630 for A, B, C, DRB1 and DQB1; 522 for DQA1; around 580 for DPA1; and roughly 490 for DPB1. In a later analysis, previously published TCR beta repertoires from about 670 donors were re-analyzed and high-resolution HLA genotyping was added so that TCR occurrence patterns could be studied. To decide whether each TCR beta V gene segment behaved as functional or pseudogenic, an earlier analysis of some 540 of the donors relied on high-throughput TCR beta sequencing. To predict cytomegalovirus infection status, the study brought together high-throughput TCR immunosequencing, statistical association of individual TCRs with disease status, and machine learning. Because of strong linkage in the cohort, roughly 5 DR-DQ haplotypes were treated as single units for association and clustering. Alongside the repertoire data, information on donor age, sex, ethnicity and CMV serostatus was compiled. All discovery cohort repertoires had been generated using a single sequencing platform. Rather than using new phenotypic data, the later analysis identified candidate immune exposures from TCR beta sequences and from how often those sequences occurred across donors. The aim of the study was to test whether cataloging public T cell receptors could identify signatures of past pathogen exposure. An early release covering more than 500 HLA-typed donors comprised approximately 290 gigabases of sequencing data and approximately 85 million unique TCR sequences. In a later genetic analysis, genome-wide SNP genotypes for about three fifths of the roughly 670 donors were used, and that subset was treated as a discovery cohort. In addition to the first cohort of roughly 670 subjects, a separate validation cohort of about 120 different subjects was used.

On the study overall, not on this receptor specifically: Sequencing depth was assumed to be roughly uniform across donors in the presence/absence analyses, though that assumption may not hold. A total of fewer than 200 TCR beta chains were listed by the study as associated with cytomegalovirus. A later analysis associated about 16,000 TCR beta sequences with specific HLA alleles at a false discovery rate of 0.05. Three of the identified cytomegalovirus-associated TCR beta chains were confirmed in vitro to be specific for cytomegalovirus antigens. The authors suggested that the approach could potentially be extended to other disease states and immunological phenotypes. Broadly in line with IMGT annotations, most TCR beta V segments showed up in productive rearrangements about 87% or about 30% of the time in an earlier analysis of under 700 of the donors. The cohort was sequenced for TCR beta chains only, and without alpha or paired-chain data the features that could be detected were limited. The classifier was reported to diagnose cytomegalovirus status with high specificity and sensitivity in both the original and validation cohorts. According to a later analysis, parvovirus B19, influenza, CMV and Epstein-Barr virus appeared linked to several top co-occurrence clusters. Because the 87-base-pair reads could not distinguish some IMGT-functional V segments, including TRBV6-2 and TRBV6-3, those segments were excluded. A further reported finding was that TCR beta sequences accurately predicted the HLA-A and HLA-B alleles for most subjects in the first cohort. In a later analysis, HLA-associated TCR beta chains showed more clonal expansion and lower generation probabilities than non-associated chains that were equally common. Most TCR sequences were observed very rarely across donors, whereas some public TCRs were present in many individuals. Strong co-occurrence of HLA alleles, especially DR and DQ, made assigning TCR associations to individual alleles difficult. A later analysis found that TCR association rates varied across HLA loci, with DRB1 alleles showing the most associated TCRs and HLA-C alleles the fewest. Some 16 rarely observed V segments, including chromosome 9 orphons, were excluded from the earlier analysis of just under 600 of the donors because counts were too low. Because HLA typing was missing for some donors at each locus, association tests included only the typed subset. Linkage disequilibrium might explain the correlated functional status among segregating V segments, but an unknown experimental factor could not be ruled out. A cluster of highly shared sequence variants was judged likely to represent a technical artifact of the sequencing pipeline. An association between a missense DCLRE1C variant and V-gene and J-gene trimming of TCR beta chains was found in a later genetic analysis and replicated in an independent cohort. According to a later genetic analysis, donors in an Asian-associated ancestry cluster had fewer N-insertions in productive TCRs than the approximately 700-donor mean. According to a later analysis, most CMV-associated TCR beta chains appeared to be HLA-restricted, and the HLA associations seemed to be driven largely by CMV exposure. Immune exposure information for the cohort was limited to CMV serostatus.

A word on this clone: Its antigen is still unknown. Base qualities are not provided; no much larger clone lies one nucleotide away.

Libraries were made using the immunoSEQ multiplex PCR assay. A mixture of 60 forward primers for TCR Vbeta segments and 13 reverse primers for TCR Jbeta segments was used in the multiplex PCR. The CDR3 region of rearranged TCR beta genes was amplified from genomic DNA by a multiplex PCR assay. On the Illumina HiSeq System, the amplified TCR beta libraries were sequenced as 87-base-pair reads. Regarding the original processing steps: A later analysis counted some 74 million unique TCR beta chains across the 600 to 850 repertoires, and around 12 million of these chains were shared by at least two donors. To remove PCR and sequencing errors, raw reads were error-corrected and collapsed into unique sequences using a nearest-neighbor algorithm that merged closely related sequences. To assign V, D and J gene segments, CDR3 sequences were aligned to IMGT reference sequences. For a sequence to be retained, at least a six-nucleotide match to both a V gene segment and a J gene segment was required. Rearrangements were classified as productive when the CDR3 lacked stop codons and remained in frame with V and J, and all other rearrangements were classified as non-productive. CDR3 was defined according to IMGT convention as the region running from the second conserved V-encoded cysteine to the conserved J-encoded phenylalanine. The earlier analysis of more than 450 of the donors excluded sequences that lacked an unambiguous match to a single V gene segment. An earlier analysis of 587 of the donors classified V segments as functional when productive rearrangements were above 56.7% and as segregating when the standard deviation between donors was above 5%. A statistical classification framework was developed to diagnose cytomegalovirus status using the catalog of TCR beta chain sequences. In a later analysis, TCR nucleotide sequences were compared against IMGT/GENE-DB human TR gene sequences so that V and J genes could be assigned. The TCRdist pipeline was used in a later analysis to assign CDR3 sequences and most-parsimonious VDJ recombination scenarios. In a later analysis, each TCR beta chain was defined by its CDR3 amino acid sequence together with its V-gene family, and reads lacking a unique V-gene family were excluded. In a later analysis, 500 to 700 highly shared, low-generation-probability nucleotide sequences were removed to address suspected cross-contamination and a sequencing artifact. A later analysis calculated a clonal expansion index for each public chain from normalized within-repertoire ranks of inferred template counts. In a later analysis, generation probabilities were computed with a VDJ recombination model fitted to out-of-frame rearrangements, and the resulting probabilities were checked against IGoR. In a later analysis, hypergeometric tests were used to score TCR-TCR, TCR-HLA and TCR-CMV co-occurrence, with a repertoire-size bias correction applied to TCR pairs. To estimate false discovery rates, a later analysis permuted the HLA or CMV assignments 20 times. In a later analysis, co-occurring TCRs were grouped with DBSCAN, and TCRdist sequence similarity was added when clustering was performed within HLA-allele-positive subsets. Co-occurrence clustering excluded repertoires with fewer than 30,000 or more than 120,000 public chains, plus five with anomalous nucleotide sharing. In TCRdb, the immuneACCESS table is reduced to in-frame sequences with V and J assigned. These tables do not hold every clone; where another copy was compared, an unresolved V gene accounts for under half, and the others remain unexplained. V, J and clone size were drawn from that table, and D and trimming were deduced from the DNA. The sample table lists 130,000 to 150,000 clones, around four fifths of them with a count of one. The ten largest clones add up to roughly 9.7% of the sample.

CDR1 ENHRY and CDR2 SYGVKD were looked up in the germline V gene. The germline V and J ends show losses of 5 bases and 1 base respectively, and no gene match explains 3 bases of the junction. From the cysteine through the phenylalanine, the CDR3 covers 15 amino acids. Only the CDR3 DNA is retained, 45 bases long and in frame from the first base. The cohort was made up of approximately 670 healthy bone marrow donors. At the time of sampling, every cohort member was nominally healthy, though immune exposures that went unrecorded were likely present. The donor was CMV seropositive and belonged to the group of about 290 seropositive cohort members. A peripheral blood sample was collected from each donor, and TCR beta sequencing was performed on peripheral blood mononuclear cells. The Qiagen DNeasy Blood Extraction Kit was used to extract genomic DNA from the blood cell samples.

Source material: PBMCs. The receptor was isolated from a woman in her fifties or sixties in good health and CMV-seropositive. The chain is assembled from TRBV10-3 and TRBJ1-5; 9 junctional bases match TRBD1. The CDR3 corresponds to CAISRTGESNQPQHF. The nucleotide sequence is given as TGTGCCATCAGTCGGACAGGGGAAAGCAATCAGCCCCAGCATTTT.